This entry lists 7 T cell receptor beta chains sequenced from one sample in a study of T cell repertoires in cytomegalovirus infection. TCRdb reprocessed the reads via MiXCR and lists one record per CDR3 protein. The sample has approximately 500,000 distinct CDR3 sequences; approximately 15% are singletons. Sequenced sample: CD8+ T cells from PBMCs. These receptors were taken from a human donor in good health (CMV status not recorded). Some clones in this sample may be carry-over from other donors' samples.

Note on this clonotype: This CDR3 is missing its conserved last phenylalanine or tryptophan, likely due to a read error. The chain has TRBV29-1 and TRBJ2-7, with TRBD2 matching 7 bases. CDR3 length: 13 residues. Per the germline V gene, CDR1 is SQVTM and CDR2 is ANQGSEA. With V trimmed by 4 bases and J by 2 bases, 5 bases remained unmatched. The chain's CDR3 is CSVVTSDTYEQYL. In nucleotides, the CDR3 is TGCAGCGTTGTCACTAGCGATACCTACGAGCAGTACTTA.

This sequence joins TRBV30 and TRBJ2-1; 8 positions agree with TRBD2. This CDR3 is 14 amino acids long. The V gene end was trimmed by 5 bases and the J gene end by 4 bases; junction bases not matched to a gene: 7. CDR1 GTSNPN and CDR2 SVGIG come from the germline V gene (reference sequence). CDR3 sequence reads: CAWQHGTRYNEQFF. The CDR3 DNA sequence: TGTGCCTGGCAACACGGGACTAGGTACAATGAGCAGTTCTTC.

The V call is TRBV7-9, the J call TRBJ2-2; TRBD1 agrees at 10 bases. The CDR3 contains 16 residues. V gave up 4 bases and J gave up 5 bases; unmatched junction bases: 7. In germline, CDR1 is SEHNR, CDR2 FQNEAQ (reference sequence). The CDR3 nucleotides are TGTGCCAGCAGCTCTCGAGGGACAGGGGAGACCGGGGAGCTGTTTTTT. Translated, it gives CASSSRGTGETGELFF.

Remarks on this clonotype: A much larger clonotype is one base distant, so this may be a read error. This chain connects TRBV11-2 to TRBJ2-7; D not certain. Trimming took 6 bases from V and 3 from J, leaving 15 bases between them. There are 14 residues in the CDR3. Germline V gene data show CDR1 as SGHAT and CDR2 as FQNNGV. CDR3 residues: CASSPLIAVYEQYF. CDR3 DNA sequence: TGTGCCAGCAGTCCCTTGATTGCGGTCTACGAGCAGTACTTC.

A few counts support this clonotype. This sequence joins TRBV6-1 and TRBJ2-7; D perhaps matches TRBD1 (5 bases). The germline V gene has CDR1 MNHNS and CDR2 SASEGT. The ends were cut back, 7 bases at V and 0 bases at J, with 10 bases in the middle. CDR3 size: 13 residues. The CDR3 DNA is TGTGCCAGCAAGAAGGGGCACTCCTACGAGCAGTACTTC. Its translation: CASKKGHSYEQYF.

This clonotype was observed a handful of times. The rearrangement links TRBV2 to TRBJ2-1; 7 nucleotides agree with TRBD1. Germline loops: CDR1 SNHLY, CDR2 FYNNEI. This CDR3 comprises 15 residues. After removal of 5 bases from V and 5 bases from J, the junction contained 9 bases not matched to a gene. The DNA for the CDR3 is TGTGCCAGCAGTAGGACGGGACAGATGAACAATGAGCAGTTCTTC. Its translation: CASSRTGQMNNEQFF.

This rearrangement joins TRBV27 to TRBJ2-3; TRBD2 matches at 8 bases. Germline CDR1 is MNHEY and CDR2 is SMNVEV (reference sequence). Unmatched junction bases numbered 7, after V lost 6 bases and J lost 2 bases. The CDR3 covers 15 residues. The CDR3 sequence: CASRPRTSYTDTQYF. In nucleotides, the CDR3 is TGTGCCAGCAGACCCAGGACTAGCTACACAGATACGCAGTATTTT.